This T cell receptor beta chain stems from a study of T-cell reconstitution after alpha-beta-depleted transplantation in children. The V gene's germline CDR1 is SGHTA and CDR2 FQGNSA. The germline V and J ends were trimmed by 2 bases and 3 bases, with 9 bases remaining between them. The CDR3 has 14 residues. This clonotype was found many times. Its antigen is as yet unknown. Unique molecular identifiers were used in preparing the TCRbeta library. TCRdb redid the calling of the PCR reads with MiXCR, one entry per CDR3 protein. The sample has approximately 270,000 distinct CDR3 sequences; roughly a quarter are singletons. Study-level findings and limits: It was reported that alpha-beta T cells came from several hundred expanded graft clones (about two months after transplant).

The sequences come from PBMCs, mostly from graft donor cells, collected 360 days after TCRalphabeta/CD19-depleted stem cell transplant. The chain carries TRBV7-2 and TRBJ2-3; D tentatively fits TRBD1 or TRBD2 (5 bases each). The clonotype was recovered from a female patient under 10 years old who had a stem cell transplant for congenital amegakaryocytic thrombocytopenia, so the T cells may come from the graft donor. The CDR3 DNA follows: TGTGCCAGCAGCTTAATGGGGGTTACAGATACGCAGTATTTT. Protein product: CASSLMGVTDTQYF. The full variable domain, in which reference TRBV7-2 and TRBJ2-3 provide the parts outside the CDR3, is GAGVSQSPSNKVTEKGKDVELRCDPISGHTALYWYRQSLGQGLEFLIYFQGNSAPDKSGLPSDRFSAERTGGSVSTLTIQRTQQEDSAVYLCASSLMGVTDTQYFGPGTRLTVL.